One and the same sample provided the 10 T cell receptor beta chains below, sequenced in a study of tissue T cells after allogeneic stem cell transplantation. Data came from immunoSEQ multiplex PCR; TCRdb stores just in-frame clones and leaves some out. The sample lists approximately 6,900 clones; around 50% were seen once. The time point denotes: mouse harvest day 7 after allogeneic transplant. Each mouse received 10^7 T-cell-depleted marrow cells plus 10^6 splenic CD5+ T cells by tail vein. The specimen was gut tissue. These receptors came from a female BALB/c mouse given C57BL/6 T cells with graft-versus-host disease after an allogeneic hematopoietic cell transplant.

A few counts support this clone. Mouse names are used for the genes. The read gets to within 1 residue of the CDR3 end, and the germline J gene fills in the rest. V and J are TRBV2 and TRBJ2-2; 8 positions agree with TRBD2. This CDR3 region has 16 residues. Germline V gene lookup returns CDR1 LGHNA and CDR2 YSYQKL. V shed 0 bases and J 3 bases; nucleotides not matched to a gene: 3. This CDR3 is CASSQDAGGYTGQLYF. CDR3 DNA (partial): TGTGCCAGCAGCCAAGACGCTGGGGGGTACACCGGGCAGCTCTAC.

Regarding this clone: Gene labels here are mouse ones. CDR3 DNA (partial): TGTGCCAGCAGTTTTGGGGGCTATGCTGAGCAGTTC. Its translation: CASSFGGYAEQF. The CDR3 reads in full as CASSFGGYAEQFF. The V gene is TRBV15, the J gene TRBJ2-1, with a weak D call TRBD2 (6 bases). The read ends 1 residue early relative to the CDR3; the germline J gene fills the gap. Trimming pared 3 bases from V and 3 bases from J, leaving 6 bases between. Per the germline V gene, CDR1 is SGHND and CDR2 is FRSKSL. This CDR3 has 13 residues.

Turning to this clone: Mouse gene names and germline throughout. The DNA ends 1 residue before the CDR3 does, and the rest of the CDR3 is filled in from the germline J gene. This chain connects TRBV13-2 to TRBJ1-1; weak D call: TRBD1 (6 bases). The V and J ends lost 10 bases and 4 bases respectively, with 17 bases between them. This CDR3 contains 13 residues. Germline V gives CDR1 NNHNN, CDR2 SYGAGS (reference sequence). The CDR3 region is CAPPGAGFTEVFF. Partial CDR3 DNA: TGTGCCCCCCCGGGGGCGGGGTTCACAGAAGTCTTC.

This clone is deemed medium-sized. Gene names are mouse gene names. The CDR3 extends 1 residue past the end of the read, so its final part is completed from the germline J gene. The gene calls are TRBV16 and TRBJ2-7; 11 nucleotides align to TRBD1. CDR3 length: 15 residues. The trim removed 1 base at V and 3 bases at J, leaving 2 bases unmatched. Germline CDR1 and CDR2: SGHSA and FRNQAP. The CDR3 here is CASSLAGTGGYEQYF. The part of the CDR3 DNA that was read is TGTGCAAGCAGCTTAGCAGGGACAGGGGGCTATGAACAGTAC.

This clone is judged medium-sized (0.01 to 0.1%). Each gene name is a mouse one. The missing CDR3 end, 1 residue past where the read stops, is filled in from the germline J gene. The V call is TRBV5, the J call TRBJ1-5, with 8 nucleotides matching TRBD1. The ends lost 4 bases at V and 5 bases at J; junction bases unmatched: 4. The CDR3 loop spans 14 amino acids. Looked up from germline, CDR1 is LGHNA and CDR2 is YNLKQL (reference sequence). Partial CDR3 DNA: TGTGCCAGCAGCCCAGGACAGGGAGACCAGGCTCCGCTT. This encodes CASSPGQGDQAPL. The whole CDR3 is CASSPGQGDQAPLF.

In the case of this clone: All gene names here are mouse names. The CDR3 reads CASSSRGGGQLYF. The part of the CDR3 DNA that was read is TGTGCCAGCAGCTCCAGGGGTGGCGGGCAGCTCTAC. This chain uses TRBV3 with TRBJ2-2; D possibly corresponds to TRBD1 (6 bases). The CDR3 end falls 1 residue outside the read, so it is completed with the germline J gene. The CDR3 length is 13 residues. Between the trimmed V and J ends, which lost 4 bases and 7 bases, there was a span of 10 bases. The germline CDR1 and CDR2 sequences are SNHLY and FYNGKV (reference sequence).

In the case of this clone: Genes and germline come from the mouse. Read sequence stops 1 residue before the CDR3 end, and the germline J gene provides the missing end. This chain links TRBV16 with TRBJ2-5; D not resolved. Germline V gene data show CDR1 as SGHSA and CDR2 as FRNQAP. The CDR3 loop spans 11 amino acids. V lost 1 base to trimming and J lost 5 bases, with 1 base between them. CDR3 sequence: CASSLGDTQYF. CDR3 bases read: TGTGCAAGCAGCTTAGGAGACACCCAGTAC.

This clone was detected only a few times. The gene symbols are mouse symbols. The CDR3 extends 1 residue past the end of the read, so its final part is completed from the germline J gene. Other DNA sequences from this sample encode an identical CDR3 as well. The chain combines TRBV26 with TRBJ2-5; D is ambiguous. Between the trimmed V and J ends, which lost 3 bases and 0 bases, there was a span of 4 bases. The germline V gene has CDR1 KGHPV and CDR2 FQNQEV (reference sequence). The CDR3 loop spans 13 amino acids. CDR3 DNA (partial): TGTGCCAGCAGTCTCTTTAACCAAGACACCCAGTAC. The encoded protein is CASSLFNQDTQY. The full CDR3 sequence reads CASSLFNQDTQYF.

Comment on this clone: All gene names here are mouse names. Coverage ceases 1 residue before the CDR3 finishes, and the germline J gene fills in the end. This chain links TRBV17 with TRBJ2-7, with TRBD2 as a possible D gene (6 bases). Germline V gene lookup returns CDR1 MNHDT and CDR2 YYDKIL. The CDR3 has 14 amino acids. V lost 0 bases, J lost 4 bases, and 10 bases lay in between. The sequenced part of the CDR3 DNA is TGTGCTAGCAGTAGAGATCCTGGGGAATATGAACAGTAC. Its translation is CASSRDPGEYEQY. The whole CDR3 is CASSRDPGEYEQYF.

Worth noting for this clone: Gene names refer to mouse genes. The sequence runs out 1 residue before the end of the CDR3; the remainder is reconstructed from the germline J gene. The J gene is TRBJ1-1, the V gene TRBV26; tentatively, D is TRBD1 (5 bases). Trimming removed 0 bases at V and 1 base at J, with 9 bases between. Germline V gene sequence: CDR1 KGHPV, CDR2 FQNQEV (reference sequence). The length of the CDR3 is 15 residues. CDR3 amino acids: CASSLSGRMNTEVFF. CDR3 bases read: TGTGCCAGCAGTCTGTCGGGACGGATGAACACAGAAGTCTTC.